This T cell receptor beta chain comes out of a study of response to subunit inactivated influenza vaccine. Study-wide results and limits: The authors offered the suggestion that each seasonal influenza vaccination recruits few new T cells.

This clonotype was detected a few times. Its antigen is unidentified. The CDR3 is 14 residues long. V lost 2 bases, J lost 3 bases, and 5 bases stayed unmatched. Germline V gene data show CDR1 as DFQATT and CDR2 as SNEGSKA (reference sequence). TCRdb fed the RT-PCR reads into MiXCR, producing one record per CDR3 protein. The sample holds over 800,000 distinct CDR3 sequences; around 20% are singletons and the top ten take more than 8.5%. The chain combines TRBV20-1 with TRBJ2-3; 7 nucleotides agree with TRBD2. The material was PBMCs from blood, obtained roughly 5 days after vaccination. The source of this sequence is a man between 50 and 59 years old who received an inactivated influenza vaccine. CDR3 region: CSARSGRGTDTQYF. CDR3 bases: TGCAGTGCTAGATCTGGGCGGGGGACAGATACGCAGTATTTT.